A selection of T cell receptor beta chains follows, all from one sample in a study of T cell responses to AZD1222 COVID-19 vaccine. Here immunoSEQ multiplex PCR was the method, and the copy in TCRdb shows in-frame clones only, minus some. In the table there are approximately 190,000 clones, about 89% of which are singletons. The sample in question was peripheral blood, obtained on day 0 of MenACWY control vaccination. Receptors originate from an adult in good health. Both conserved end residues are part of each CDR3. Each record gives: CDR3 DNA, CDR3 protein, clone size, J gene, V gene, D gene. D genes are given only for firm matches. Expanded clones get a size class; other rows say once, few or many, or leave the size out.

TGTGCCAGCAGTCTTGGGACAGCCAGTCGCACAGATACGCAGTATTTT CASSLGTASRTDTQYF . TRBJ2-3 TRBV7-3 TRBD1
TGTGCCAGCAGCTCTGGGGGTGGGGTCACTGAAGCTTTCTTT CASSSGGGVTEAFF . TRBJ1-1 TRBV7-2 .
TGTGCCTGGAGTCTAGCAGGGGAGACCCAGTACTTC CAWSLAGETQYF . TRBJ2-5 TRBV30 .
TGTGCCAGCAGTGACTCGGGGGGAAGGTACAATGAGCAGTTCTTC CASSDSGGRYNEQFF . TRBJ2-1 TRBV6-4 .
TGTGCCAGCAGCGTAGGGGGGCAGACCTACGAGCAGTACTTC CASSVGGQTYEQYF . TRBJ2-7 TRBV9 .
TGCGCCAGCAGCCAAGTTTGGGGGATCGGCAATCAGCCCCAGCATTTT CASSQVWGIGNQPQHF . TRBJ1-5 TRBV4-1 .
TGTGCCAGCGCTAAGGACGGAAACTATGGCTACACCTTC CASAKDGNYGYTF few TRBJ1-2 TRBV6-5 .
TGTGCCAGTCGGTCAAACGAGGCGCGTTATGGCTACACCTTC CASRSNEARYGYTF . TRBJ1-2 TRBV19 .
TGTGCCAGCAGCTTAGGTCTTAATCAGCCCCAGCATTTT CASSLGLNQPQHF . TRBJ1-5 TRBV7-9 .
TGCGCCAGCAGTGAGTCGGGGAAGCGGAGCAATCAGCCCCAGCATTTT CASSESGKRSNQPQHF . TRBJ1-5 TRBV10-2 .
TGCAGCGGAAAACTAGGCGAGACCCAGTACTTC CSGKLGETQYF few TRBJ2-5 TRBV29-1 .
TGCAGCGTTTTGGTAGAGACCCAGTACTTC CSVLVETQYF . TRBJ2-5 TRBV29-1 .
TGTGCCAGCAGCATGACTAGGACAGCCTATAATGAAAAACTGTTTTTT CASSMTRTAYNEKLFF few TRBJ1-4 TRBV21-1 .
TGTGCCAGCAGTTACTCGACAGGGTTACCAGATACGCAGTATTTT CASSYSTGLPDTQYF . TRBJ2-3 TRBV6-5 TRBD1
TGTGCCACCAGTGGAGGAATGAACACTGAAGCTTTCTTT CATSGGMNTEAFF once TRBJ1-1 TRBV24-1 .
TGTGCCAGCAGCGGAGGCGGACAGGGGGATGAAAAACTGTTTTTT CASSGGGQGDEKLFF . TRBJ1-4 TRBV9 TRBD1
TGTGCCAGCAGCAGCGACTTGACAGGGGAGCTGTTTTTT CASSSDLTGELFF . TRBJ2-2 TRBV9 .
TGTGCCAGCAGCTTGGGGGGGGACAGTTCCGAGCAGTACTTC CASSLGGDSSEQYF once TRBJ2-7 TRBV5-4 .
TGTGCCAGCAGCTCATTCGGCGGACCTAATGAGCAGTTCTTC CASSSFGGPNEQFF . TRBJ2-1 TRBV5-4 .
TGCGCCAGCAGCCAAACGCCAGGAGGGGCCTCTGGAAACACCATATATTTT CASSQTPGGASGNTIYF . TRBJ1-3 TRBV4-1 .
TGTGCCAGCAGTCAGGGGACAGCTAACTATGGCTACACCTTC CASSQGTANYGYTF . TRBJ1-2 TRBV25-1 TRBD1
TGTGCCAGCAGCCCCGACAGGGGGCCTACCTACGAGCAGTACTTC CASSPDRGPTYEQYF . TRBJ2-7 TRBV28 TRBD1
TGTGCCAGCAGTTTGATACAGGTCGGACCCTACGAGCAGTACTTC CASSLIQVGPYEQYF . TRBJ2-7 TRBV27 .
TGTGCCAGCACCTCCAGCGGGATCAGGAGGGCCTCCTACAATGAGCAGTTCTTC CASTSSGIRRASYNEQFF . TRBJ2-1 TRBV5-6 TRBD2
TGTGCCAGCAGCTTGGTTTATGAGGGCTACACCTTC CASSLVYEGYTF . TRBJ1-2 TRBV5-6 .
TGTGCCAGCAGCCTGGCAAGAAATATCGCCTACGAGCAGTACTTC CASSLARNIAYEQYF . TRBJ2-7 TRBV3-1/TRBV3-2 .
TGTGCCAGCAGTTCAGGGGCGAAAGAGACCCAGTACTTC CASSSGAKETQYF . TRBJ2-5 TRBV28 .
TGTGCCAGCAGTTTATATGGCAGGCAGACCCAGTACTTC CASSLYGRQTQYF . TRBJ2-5 TRBV27 .
TGTGCCAGCAGCCTCGGGCTAAGGGAAAAACTGTTTTTT CASSLGLREKLFF . TRBJ1-4 TRBV7-2 .
TGTGCCAGCAGTTTTGCCCGTGGGGATACGCAGTATTTT CASSFARGDTQYF . TRBJ2-3 TRBV27 .
TGTGCCAGTAACGACCTTTTTAGCAATCAGCCCCAGCATTTT CASNDLFSNQPQHF once TRBJ1-5 TRBV19 .
TGCGCCAGCAGCTTGGGGCAGCTTGCAACTAATGAAAAACTGTTTTTT CASSLGQLATNEKLFF . TRBJ1-4 TRBV5-1 .
TGTGCCTGGAATCAGGGTCTGAACACTGAAGCTTTCTTT CAWNQGLNTEAFF . TRBJ1-1 TRBV30 .
TGTGCCAGCAGTACAGGATTCGGTGAAGCTTTCTTT CASSTGFGEAFF . TRBJ1-1 TRBV28 .
TGTGCCAGCAGCGCCACGGGACTTACGGTAGATACGCAGTATTTT CASSATGLTVDTQYF few TRBJ2-3 TRBV7-3 .
TGTGCCAGCAGCTCGGGACTAGCGGGGGCGTACGAGCAGTACTTC CASSSGLAGAYEQYF . TRBJ2-7 TRBV6-2/TRBV6-3 TRBD2
TGTGCCAGTAGTATGGGGGTTAATGAGCAGTTCTTC CASSMGVNEQFF . TRBJ2-1 TRBV19 .
TGTGCCAGCAGCGGCGGACCGGTCTCTGGAAACACCATATATTTT CASSGGPVSGNTIYF . TRBJ1-3 TRBV5-5 .
TGTGCCATCAGGACAACAGGGGACGGAAACACCATATATTTT CAIRTTGDGNTIYF few TRBJ1-3 TRBV10-3 TRBD1
TGTGCCAGCAGCCCCGAAAGTCCTGGCTACACCTTC CASSPESPGYTF . TRBJ1-2 TRBV7-9 .
TGTGCCAGTAGCGTCCAAGCGGGCCAAGAGACCCAGTACTTC CASSVQAGQETQYF . TRBJ2-5 TRBV19 .
TGCGCCAGCAGCTTCCTTCCACCGGGACAGTACTCGTTCTCTGGAAACACCATATATTTT CASSFLPPGQYSFSGNTIYF . TRBJ1-3 TRBV5-1 TRBD1
TGTGCCAGCAGTTTATGGGACAACCTAAACTATGGCTACACCTTC CASSLWDNLNYGYTF . TRBJ1-2 TRBV28 .
TGTGCCAGCAGTTCCAGGGCGAACACCGGGGAGCTGTTTTTT CASSSRANTGELFF . TRBJ2-2 TRBV9 .
TGTGCCAGCAGTTACTCGAGTCAGGTTGGGGACATTCAGTACTTC CASSYSSQVGDIQYF . TRBJ2-4 TRBV6-2/TRBV6-3 .
TGTGCCAGCAGCCAGACAGGGGGCGATGAAAAACTGTTTTTT CASSQTGGDEKLFF . TRBJ1-4 TRBV9 TRBD1
TGTGCCAGCAGCTTAGCCGTCGACAGGGGCCCCGAGAGGGAGTACTTC CASSLAVDRGPEREYF . TRBJ2-7 TRBV11-2 TRBD1
TGTGCCAGTAACAGGGGGCCGTCCGGCTATGGCTACACCTTC CASNRGPSGYGYTF . TRBJ1-2 TRBV19 TRBD1
TGTGCCAGTAGTTCGATAGCGGGCTCCTCCTACGAGCAGTACTTC CASSSIAGSSYEQYF few TRBJ2-7 TRBV19 TRBD2
TGTGCCAGCAGCTTGGGACCCACTATAGCGGGAGGGATCTACGAGCAGTACTTC CASSLGPTIAGGIYEQYF . TRBJ2-7 TRBV5-4 TRBD2
TGTGCCAGCAGCTTAAACAGGGACGGCTACACCTTC CASSLNRDGYTF once TRBJ1-2 TRBV7-8 .
TGTGCCAGCAGCGTAGAAGGATCTAGCACAGATACGCAGTATTTT CASSVEGSSTDTQYF . TRBJ2-3 TRBV9 .